This T cell receptor beta chain was captured in a study of cytomegalovirus exposure and HLA in healthy donors. Study-level results: A later analysis showed that HLA-associated TCR beta chains had undergone more clonal expansion than equally common others. The authors enumerated 150 to 200 TCR beta chains as linked to cytomegalovirus. Follow-up analysis later connected one missense variant in DCLRE1C with trimming of TCR beta V- and J-genes.

The CDR3 runs 16 residues. Germline V gives CDR1 MNHEY, CDR2 SVGAGI. V lost 4 bases and J lost 7; bases outside the gene matches: 8. About this clone: The antigen remains undetermined.

13 Jbeta primers and 60 Vbeta primers were used for the PCR. Data came from immunoSEQ multiplex PCR; TCRdb stores just in-frame clones and leaves some out. Of 85,000 to 100,000 clones listed, 65% to 85% were seen once; the top ten hold around 1.2%. This clonotype originated in a girl aged 2-10 years in good health and CMV-seropositive. The sequenced sample consisted of PBMCs. This chain uses TRBV6-5 with TRBJ2-5; TRBD2 matches at 14 bases. The chain's CDR3 is CASSSTGLAGVRTQYF. CDR3 DNA: TGTGCCAGCAGTTCCACGGGACTAGCGGGAGTGCGGACCCAGTACTTC.